These T cell receptor beta chains were read from a single sample in a study of T cell responses to AZD1222 COVID-19 vaccine. Assay used: immunoSEQ multiplex PCR; TCRdb lists only in-frame clones, some missing. The sample records around 160,000 clones, around nine tenths being singletons. This material consisted of peripheral blood, taken on day 0 of AZD1222 vaccination. Receptors originate from an adult in good health. CDR3s include the opening cysteine and the closing phenylalanine or tryptophan. A D gene is named only where the DNA matches it firmly. The size entry is marked missing in some rows and otherwise reads once, few, many or a size class.

len	v_gene	abundance	j_gene	d_gene	CDR3aa	CDR3nt
14	TRBV18	-	TRBJ1-4	TRBD1	CASSPAGGDEKLFF	TGTGCCAGCTCACCGGCAGGGGGAGATGAAAAACTGTTTTTT
15	TRBV5-4	-	TRBJ2-1	TRBD1	CASSPGTGSYNEQFF	TGTGCCAGCAGCCCAGGGACAGGGTCCTACAATGAGCAGTTCTTC
17	TRBV7-2	-	TRBJ2-7	TRBD2	CASSPPGTSGGPYEQYF	TGTGCCAGCAGCCCCCCCGGGACTAGCGGGGGGCCCTACGAGCAGTACTTC
13	TRBV5-1	-	TRBJ2-7	-	CASSLTGPYEQYF	TGCGCCAGCAGCTTGACAGGACCCTACGAGCAGTACTTC
15	TRBV7-2	-	TRBJ2-1	-	CASSLGRITYNEQFF	TGTGCCAGCAGCTTAGGGAGAATAACCTACAATGAGCAGTTCTTC
16	TRBV4-3	-	TRBJ2-1	TRBD2	CASSQSLGGSYNEQFF	TGCGCCAGCAGCCAGTCCCTGGGGGGGAGCTACAATGAGCAGTTCTTC
13	TRBV12-3/TRBV12-4	-	TRBJ2-5	-	CASSFGALGDQYF	TGTGCCAGCAGTTTTGGGGCCCTAGGGGACCAGTACTTC
11	TRBV9	once	TRBJ1-1	-	CASSPYTEAFF	TGTGCCAGCAGCCCCTACACTGAAGCTTTCTTT
11	TRBV20-1	-	TRBJ2-5	-	CSAIRSETQYF	TGCAGTGCTATCCGATCCGAGACCCAGTACTTC
13	TRBV11-2	-	TRBJ2-2	-	CASSLIGTGELFF	TGTGCCAGCAGCTTAATAGGCACCGGGGAGCTGTTTTTT
15	TRBV5-5	-	TRBJ1-2	TRBD1	CASNSRGSFPYGYTF	TGTGCCAGCAACTCCAGGGGGTCCTTTCCCTATGGCTACACCTTC
12	TRBV13	-	TRBJ2-5	-	CASSLGLETQYF	TGTGCCAGCAGCTTGGGTTTAGAGACCCAGTACTTC
13	TRBV7-2	-	TRBJ1-1	-	CASSRRENTEAFF	TGTGCCAGCAGCCGCAGGGAGAACACTGAAGCTTTCTTT
16	TRBV6-5	-	TRBJ2-3	-	CASSYSKSPRTDTQYF	TGTGCCAGCAGTTACTCCAAGTCCCCGAGAACAGATACGCAGTATTTT
13	TRBV27	-	TRBJ2-7	-	CASSRDTSYEQYF	TGTGCCAGCAGTCGGGACACCTCCTACGAGCAGTACTTC
18	TRBV18	-	TRBJ1-2	-	CASSPGVGLTLANYGYTF	TGTGCCAGCTCACCGGGGGTTGGCCTTACTTTAGCTAACTATGGCTACACCTTC
13	TRBV2	-	TRBJ2-1	-	CASGQNSDNEQFF	TGTGCCAGCGGGCAAAACTCTGACAATGAGCAGTTCTTC
16	TRBV24-1	-	TRBJ1-1	TRBD1	CATSDNRGGMNTEAFF	TGTGCCACCAGTGACAACAGGGGGGGCATGAACACTGAAGCTTTCTTT
14	TRBV28	-	TRBJ2-2	-	CASSLGSLPGELFF	TGTGCCAGCAGTTTGGGGTCATTGCCCGGGGAGCTGTTTTTT
17	TRBV6-1	-	TRBJ1-2	TRBD1	CASSDRPSGGKNYGYTF	TGTGCCAGCAGTGACCGACCATCAGGGGGCAAGAACTATGGCTACACCTTC
16	TRBV5-4	-	TRBJ2-2	TRBD1	CASSLGGGTGAGELFF	TGTGCCAGCAGCTTGGGAGGTGGGACAGGGGCCGGGGAGCTGTTTTTT
17	TRBV6-6	-	TRBJ1-2	-	CASSPIKGHLANYGYTF	TGTGCCAGCAGTCCCATAAAAGGACACTTAGCTAACTATGGCTACACCTTC